In its sample, the clone carrying this TCR beta chain was seen many times. What it binds is unknown. Germline CDR1 reads LGHDT; CDR2 reads YNNKEL (reference sequence). V was cut by 4 bases and J by 5 bases, with 14 bases left in between. The CDR3 sequence is 14 residues long. These data originate in a study of T cells in Graves' hyperthyroidism and ophthalmopathy. For the study at large: Peripheral blood was taken when the disease was first diagnosed, before any treatment began.

Out of around 10 ml of fresh peripheral blood came the PBMCs. RNA transcripts provided the source from which TCR beta CDR3 regions were amplified. First-round RT-PCR targeting the TCR CDR3 was performed with the HTBI primer set. MiXCR was run by TCRdb on the multiplex PCR reads, yielding one entry per CDR3 protein. Of approximately 400,000 distinct CDR3 sequences listed, about 14% are singletons. Findings and limits, study-wide: Among clonotypes expanded in thyroid above 0.001, most were also found in blood. Patients with ophthalmopathy were separated from those with stable hyperthyroidism by a 13 V-J model.

Sequencing used blood. The sequence was obtained from a man aged 45-60 years with Graves' ophthalmopathy. This sequence joins TRBV3-1 and TRBJ2-5, with D tentatively TRBD2 (5 bases). CDR3 in amino acids: CASSPTASGETQYF. The CDR3 bases are TGTGCCAGCAGCCCAACGGCCTCGGGGGAGACCCAGTACTTC.